These T cell receptor beta chains were read from a single sample in a study of OX40 agonist ivuxolimab in advanced cancers. Sequenced by immunoSEQ multiplex PCR; TCRdb stores in-frame clones only, minus some. The sample consists of roughly 34,000 clones, 89% of them appearing once. The material sequenced was CD4+ or CD8+ T cells sorted from blood, taken in a trial of the OX40 agonist ivuxolimab. These receptors were obtained from an adult with an advanced solid tumor such as melanoma, head and neck, liver or kidney cancer. The conserved cysteine and the conserved F or W are not part of the CDR3 here. The order of the fields is J gene, V gene, D gene, CDR3 protein. A D gene is named only where the DNA matches it firmly.

J: TRBJ2-1; V: TRBV11-2; D: .; CDR3: ASSQGNEQF
J: TRBJ2-7; V: TRBV4-1; D: TRBD1; CDR3: ASSQEETGSSEQY
J: TRBJ2-1; V: TRBV6-1; D: TRBD1; CDR3: ASSEPGTGINNEQF
J: TRBJ2-6; V: TRBV29-1; D: .; CDR3: SAVSGAGANVLT
J: TRBJ1-5; V: TRBV9; D: .; CDR3: ASSGWDSNQPQH
J: TRBJ2-1; V: TRBV5-4; D: TRBD1; CDR3: ASSLGQGAIIIHNEQF
J: TRBJ2-7; V: TRBV4-1; D: .; CDR3: ASSQDRGATYEQY
J: TRBJ1-4; V: TRBV7-9; D: .; CDR3: ALGAEKLF
J: TRBJ1-2; V: TRBV19; D: .; CDR3: ASSIARNYGYT
J: TRBJ2-7; V: TRBV19; D: .; CDR3: ASSADRGASYEQY
J: TRBJ2-3; V: TRBV15; D: .; CDR3: ATSRSLVAPVFSDTQY
J: TRBJ2-7; V: TRBV11-3; D: .; CDR3: ASSFKGGPYSYEQY
J: TRBJ2-3; V: TRBV7-7; D: TRBD2; CDR3: ASSLAEGGSGDTQY
J: TRBJ2-2; V: TRBV19; D: .; CDR3: ASSQGLGELF
J: TRBJ2-7; V: TRBV5-5; D: TRBD1; CDR3: ASSLGDRGPYEQY
J: TRBJ1-1; V: TRBV7-9; D: .; CDR3: ASSLVAGMNTEAF
J: TRBJ2-7; V: TRBV4-1; D: .; CDR3: ASSQDRSYEQY
J: TRBJ1-1; V: TRBV6-1; D: TRBD1; CDR3: ASSGAGGNTEAF
J: TRBJ1-4; V: TRBV19; D: .; CDR3: AAGTREKLF
J: TRBJ1-1; V: TRBV5-1; D: .; CDR3: ASTGGNTEAF
J: TRBJ2-3; V: TRBV11-2; D: .; CDR3: ASSLGPLGDPTDTQY
J: TRBJ1-2; V: TRBV7-9; D: TRBD1; CDR3: ASSTTPTGGNYGYT
J: TRBJ2-2; V: TRBV15; D: .; CDR3: ATSRDGQYTGELF
J: TRBJ2-7; V: TRBV7-9; D: .; CDR3: ASSLRGILYEQY
J: TRBJ2-7; V: TRBV14; D: .; CDR3: ASSQGYEQY
J: TRBJ2-7; V: TRBV30; D: .; CDR3: AWSALSPGQY
J: TRBJ2-1; V: TRBV7-2; D: .; CDR3: ASSETPVVQF
J: TRBJ2-2; V: TRBV9; D: .; CDR3: ASSSRSRAADTGELF
J: TRBJ2-3; V: TRBV5-1; D: .; CDR3: ASSLAATDTQY
J: TRBJ2-7; V: TRBV7-3; D: TRBD1; CDR3: ASSFGQGAEQY
J: TRBJ2-3; V: TRBV15; D: TRBD1; CDR3: ATQFGTGADTQY
J: TRBJ1-1; V: TRBV20-1; D: .; CDR3: SAKVGDEAF
J: TRBJ2-1; V: TRBV29-1; D: .; CDR3: SVDGRYNEQF
J: TRBJ2-2; V: TRBV5-1; D: .; CDR3: ASSTNTGELF
J: TRBJ1-4; V: TRBV5-4; D: .; CDR3: ASSPGFGNEKLF
J: TRBJ2-1; V: TRBV4-1; D: .; CDR3: ASGTANYNEQF
J: TRBJ1-4; V: TRBV5-6; D: TRBD1; CDR3: ASSLEDRVSPNEKLF
J: TRBJ2-7; V: TRBV7-9; D: .; CDR3: ASSLRQEPYEQY
J: TRBJ2-3; V: TRBV7-9; D: TRBD2; CDR3: ASSRLAEDTDTQY
J: TRBJ2-3; V: TRBV7-8; D: .; CDR3: ASSFGTAGSTDTQY
J: TRBJ1-2; V: TRBV4-1; D: .; CDR3: ASSHEPRTARFDGYT
J: TRBJ1-1; V: TRBV5-1; D: .; CDR3: ASSGRTDLNTEAF
J: TRBJ2-2; V: TRBV7-9; D: TRBD2; CDR3: ASSPSGTSGSVDTGELF
J: TRBJ2-1; V: TRBV5-6; D: TRBD1; CDR3: ASSLANWGQSNEQF
J: TRBJ2-7; V: TRBV11-2; D: TRBD1; CDR3: ASSFRGPSYEQY
J: TRBJ1-3; V: TRBV6-1; D: .; CDR3: ASSEYRGPGDDSGNTIY
J: TRBJ2-5; V: TRBV5-4; D: TRBD2; CDR3: ASSKEGLAGETQY
J: TRBJ1-2; V: TRBV30; D: .; CDR3: AWRIPGNGYT
J: TRBJ2-3; V: TRBV19; D: .; CDR3: ASSFRSLDTQY
J: TRBJ2-7; V: TRBV27; D: .; CDR3: ASYRSSYEQY